These 15 T cell receptor beta chains were sequenced from one sample in a study of T cell responses to AZD1222 COVID-19 vaccine. Sequencing was performed with immunoSEQ multiplex PCR; in TCRdb, only in-frame clones are kept and a portion is missing. The profile shows 110,000 to 150,000 clones, about 88% of them singletons. This sample comprised peripheral blood, obtained 28 days after the second AZD1222 dose. The source is an adult who received the AZD1222 COVID-19 vaccine.

The CDR3 reads CASSETGHSPLHF. CDR3 nucleotide sequence: TGTGCCAGCAGTGAGACAGGGCATTCACCCCTCCACTTT. The chain carries TRBV6-4 and TRBJ1-6, with 7 bases fitting TRBD1. V gave up 3 bases and J gave up 8 bases; unmatched junction bases: 1. CDR1 is MRHNA, CDR2 SNTAGT, per germline. The CDR3 covers 13 residues.

This sequence joins TRBV5-1 and TRBJ1-2, with D possibly being TRBD1 (6 bases). The germline gives CDR1 SGHRS, CDR2 YFSETQ. Trimming removed 2 bases at V and 1 base at J, with 9 bases between. The CDR3 extends over 14 amino acids. The CDR3 spells CASSFRDINYGYTF. DNA for the CDR3: TGCGCCAGCAGCTTCAGGGACATTAACTATGGCTACACCTTC. Variable domain in full (rest from reference TRBV5-1 and TRBJ1-2): KAGVTQTPRYLIKTRGQQVTLSCSPISGHRSVSWYQQTPGQGLQFLFEYFSETQRNKGNFPGRFSGRQFSNSRSEMNVSTLELGDSALYLCASSFRDINYGYTFGSGTRLTVV.

The chain is built from TRBV7-9 and TRBJ2-1, with TRBD2 identical over 13 bases. The CDR3 consists of 15 residues. V shed 5 bases, J shed 9 bases, and the junction held 7 bases outside the gene matches. The V gene's germline CDR1 is SEHNR and CDR2 FQNEAQ (reference sequence). CDR3 nucleotides: TGTGCCAGCAGCCCACCGGGACTAGCGGGACTTGAGCAGTTCTTC. Protein: CASSPPGLAGLEQFF.

This clone occurred a few times. The rearrangement links TRBV4-3 to TRBJ1-1; D ambiguous. The germline V gene encodes CDR1 LGHNA and CDR2 YSLEER. Trimming took 0 bases from V and 6 from J, leaving 11 bases between them. This CDR3 is built from 14 residues. The DNA of the CDR3 is TGCGCCAGCAGCCAAGATGAAGGGTCCGCTGAAGCTTTCTTT. Amino acid sequence: CASSQDEGSAEAFF.

The chain is built from TRBV19 and TRBJ1-3; D is unclear. The CDR3 consists of 15 residues. Trimming took 6 bases from V and 0 from J, leaving 12 bases between them. The V gene's germline CDR1 is LNHDA and CDR2 SQIVND (reference sequence). The CDR3 reads CASSPGDSSGNTIYF. CDR3 coding DNA: TGTGCCAGTAGCCCCGGGGATAGCTCTGGAAACACCATATATTTT.

The chain joins TRBV7-8 to TRBJ2-1, with D perhaps TRBD1 (6 bases). Germline V gives CDR1 SGHVS, CDR2 FQNEAQ. This CDR3 is 13 amino acids long. V lost 2 bases and J 6 bases, leaving 8 bases between the germline ends. CDR3: CASSLRTANEQFF. DNA of the CDR3: TGTGCCAGCAGCTTAAGGACAGCCAATGAGCAGTTCTTC.

V and J are TRBV30 and TRBJ1-4; maybe TRBD1 (5 bases). This CDR3 contains 14 residues. The V gene's germline CDR1 is GTSNPN and CDR2 SVGIG (reference sequence). The V end lost 5 bases, the J end lost 8 bases, and 18 bases lay between the germline ends. CDR3 sequence: CAWSGGGAREKLFF. Written as DNA, the CDR3 is TGTGCCTGGTCGGGAGGAGGGGCTCGAGAAAAACTGTTTTTT.

This clone was picked up one time. The chain carries TRBV2 and TRBJ1-5; 8 bases are shared with TRBD1. The J segment lost 4 bases and the V segment lost 0 bases, leaving 5 bases of the junction unmatched. This CDR3 has 16 amino acids. The germline V gene encodes CDR1 SNHLY and CDR2 FYNNEI. The chain's CDR3 is CASSEALGQGNQPQHF. The CDR3 DNA reads as TGTGCCAGCAGTGAAGCGCTTGGACAGGGAAATCAGCCCCAGCATTTT.

This chain uses TRBV7-9 with TRBJ2-7, with 8 positions matching TRBD1. The CDR3 runs to 14 residues. Germline assignment: CDR1 SEHNR and CDR2 FQNEAQ (reference sequence). V lost 4 bases and J lost 2; bases outside the gene matches: 4. CDR3 nucleotides: TGTGCCAGCAGCTCGACAGGGGCCACCTACGAGCAGTACTTC. This encodes CASSSTGATYEQYF.

The chain carries TRBV28 and TRBJ2-1, with D maybe TRBD1 (6 bases). V shed 3 bases and J shed 12 bases, with 9 bases lying between them. The V gene's germline CDR1 is MDHEN and CDR2 SYDVKM. The CDR3 loop spans 11 amino acids. The CDR3 protein is CASSLGRGQFF. CDR3 DNA sequence: TGTGCCAGCAGTTTGGGCAGGGGGCAGTTCTTC. Full variable domain (outside the CDR3, taken from reference TRBV28 and TRBJ2-1): DVKVTQSSRYLVKRTGEKVFLECVQDMDHENMFWYRQDPGLGLRLIYFSYDVKMKEKGDIPEGYSVSREKKERFSLILESASTNQTSMYLCASSLGRGQFFGPGTRLTVL.

The chain uses TRBV19 and TRBJ2-1; 8 bases fit TRBD2. V was pared by 3 bases and J by 4 bases, with 5 bases of the junction left unmatched. CDR1 and CDR2 from the germline V gene are LNHDA and SQIVND (reference sequence). The CDR3 totals 15 residues. The CDR3, as DNA: TGTGCCAGTAGTATTACTAGCGGACTATACAATGAGCAGTTCTTC. Translation gives CASSITSGLYNEQFF.

The chain joins TRBV9 to TRBJ2-2, with 7 positions matching TRBD1. Germline assignment: CDR1 SGDLS and CDR2 YYNGEE. V was clipped by 6 bases and J by 3 bases; unmatched bases: 14. This CDR3 spans 17 amino acids. CDR3 coding DNA: TGTGCCAGCAACCCACACCGACAGGGAAGGGACACCGGGGAGCTGTTTTTT. Residues: CASNPHRQGRDTGELFF.

The chain links TRBV23-1 to TRBJ1-1, with a possible D match to TRBD1 (5 bases). TRBV23-1 is treated as an ORF (open reading frame) with a function not yet certain. The CDR3 contains 18 residues. Trimming pared 2 bases from V and 7 bases from J, leaving 26 bases between. CDR3 DNA sequence: TGCGCCAGCAGTCAAACCGCCTCGAGGCGGGACCCCCCTCGTGAAGCTTTCTTT. Translating it yields CASSQTASRRDPPREAFF.

The rearrangement joins TRBV24-1 to TRBJ1-5; D unresolved. V lost 2 bases and J lost 6, with 13 bases in between. From germline, CDR1 is KGHDR and CDR2 SFDVKD. The length of the CDR3 is 15 residues. CDR3 in DNA: TGTGCCACCAGTGATTCAAGGGAGGCACGTCAGCCCCAGCATTTT. Translated, it gives CATSDSREARQPQHF.

The CDR3 DNA is TGTGCCAGCTCATCCCCTGCGTACACTGAAGCTTTCTTT. As protein: CASSSPAYTEAFF. V and J are TRBV18 and TRBJ1-1; D call uncertain. Between the trimmed V and J ends, which lost 5 bases and 3 bases, there was a span of 10 bases. From germline, CDR1 is KGHSH and CDR2 LQKENI. This CDR3 has 13 residues.